The clone carrying this TCR beta chain was recorded many times. What it recognizes is unknown. The sample comes from a study of T-cell reconstitution after alpha-beta-depleted transplantation in children. Findings and limits, study-wide: It was reported that alpha-beta T cells came from several hundred expanded graft clones (about two months after transplant). Surviving thymic progenitors and recipient T cells were the source of high TCRbeta diversity at day 60 in some patients. Newly generated T cells supplied most T-cell counts and diversity one year post-transplant.

CDR1 is DFQATT and CDR2 is SNEGSKA in the germline V gene (reference sequence). V dropped 5 bases and J dropped 3; count of bases not matched to a gene: 17. The CDR3 sequence is 18 residues long. Preparation of the TCRbeta library used unique molecular identifiers. TCRdb ran MiXCR on the PCR reads and lists one entry per CDR3 protein. The repertoire holds around 300,000 distinct CDR3 sequences, with 6.5% to 9% as singletons. This rearrangement joins TRBV20-1 to TRBJ2-1; the match to TRBD1 covers 9 bases. The specimen comprised peripheral blood, sampled 360 days after TCRalphabeta/CD19-depleted stem cell transplant. The source of this sequence is a female patient aged 2 to 10 who had a stem cell transplant for Fanconi anemia, so the T cells may come from the graft donor. The CDR3 loop reads CSAPIDRGIVRFYNEQFF. For the CDR3, the DNA is TGCAGTGCTCCCATAGACAGGGGGATAGTTCGTTTCTACAATGAGCAGTTCTTC.